A single sample gave rise to the 11 T cell receptor beta chains below, sequenced in a study of blood T cell repertoires in COVID-19. Clones were sequenced by immunoSEQ multiplex PCR, and TCRdb holds only the in-frame ones, with some missing. Here the sample spans 300,000 to 400,000 clones, 87% being singletons. The sequencing sample was made of peripheral blood. The receptors shown here come from a woman between 45 and 60 years old with COVID-19, enrolled during active disease.

The J gene is TRBJ2-7, the V gene TRBV4-1, with 10 bases matching TRBD2. The junction had 6 bases not matched to a gene; V was cut back by 0 bases and J by 1 base. This CDR3 has 17 residues. Germline CDR1 reads MGHRA; CDR2 reads YSYEKL. Written as DNA, the CDR3 is TGCGCCAGCAGCCAAGATTCTAGCGGGAGTATATCCTACGAGCAGTACTTC. As protein: CASSQDSSGSISYEQYF.

The genes are TRBV4-2 and TRBJ2-4; 7 nucleotides align to TRBD1. CDR1 and CDR2 from the germline V gene are LGHNA and YNFKEQ. The CDR3 sequence is 17 residues long. V lost 0 bases and J lost 5; bases outside the gene matches: 10. CDR3 in DNA: TGTGCCAGCAGCCAAGACCCGACAGGGACGAGACAAAACATTCAGTACTTC. Encoded protein: CASSQDPTGTRQNIQYF.

This clone was detected only a few times. The V and J genes are TRBV4-1 and TRBJ2-7; 10 bases match TRBD1. The CDR3 loop spans 14 amino acids. The V gene's germline CDR1 is MGHRA and CDR2 YSYEKL. With V trimmed by 1 base and J by 6 bases, 3 bases remained unmatched. The CDR3 region has the DNA TGCGCCAGCAGCCAAGCGGACAGGGGGTCCGAGCAGTACTTC. This codes for CASSQADRGSEQYF.

The rearrangement joins TRBV5-1 to TRBJ2-7; 8 bases map to TRBD1. The junction had 5 bases not matched to a gene; V was cut back by 0 bases and J by 6 bases. The CDR3 runs to 14 residues. Germline CDR1 reads SGHRS; CDR2 reads YFSETQ. The CDR3 coding sequence is TGCGCCAGCAGCTTGGCAGGGGGCGCGGTCGAGCAGTACTTC. Translated: CASSLAGGAVEQYF.

This clone was seen a single time. The chain is built from TRBV11-2 and TRBJ2-5; D is uncertain. This CDR3 region has 14 residues. CDR1 and CDR2 from the germline V gene are SGHAT and FQNNGV. The V end was cut by 1 base, the J end by 1 base, with 7 bases between. The CDR3 sequence: CASSLGASQETQYF. The CDR3 DNA follows: TGTGCCAGCAGCTTAGGGGCCAGCCAAGAGACCCAGTACTTC.

The rearrangement uses TRBV7-2 and TRBJ1-1; tentative D call: TRBD1 (6 bases). Germline V CDR1 and CDR2: SGHTA, FQGNSA. The CDR3 runs 15 residues. Trimming left V 4 bases short and J 4 bases short, with 16 bases between. The CDR3 protein is CASSSQNTGFTEAFF. The CDR3 DNA sequence: TGTGCCAGCAGCTCCCAAAATACAGGGTTCACTGAAGCTTTCTTT.

This clone was seen at least ten times. Other DNA sequences of this sample code for an identical CDR3. The rearrangement joins TRBV27 to TRBJ1-5; D ambiguous. CDR1 MNHEY and CDR2 SMNVEV come from the germline V gene (reference sequence). V lost 3 bases to trimming and J lost 6 bases, with 6 bases between them. CDR3 length equals 12 residues. The DNA of the CDR3 is TGTGCCAGCAGTTTTCGGGGTCAGCCCCAGCATTTT. This sequence encodes CASSFRGQPQHF.

V gene TRBV11-3 combines with J gene TRBJ2-2; 9 nucleotides align to TRBD1. Germline CDR1 reads SGHNT; CDR2 reads YENEEA. The CDR3 runs to 18 residues. The ends lost 3 bases at V and 5 bases at J; junction bases unmatched: 13. This CDR3 reads CASSFRDRVYSSTGELFF. The CDR3 DNA is TGTGCCAGCAGCTTCCGGGACAGGGTATATTCTAGTACCGGGGAGCTGTTTTTT.

CDR3 DNA sequence: TGTGCCAGCAGTTTCGGGGGACAGGGACTACATGGCTACACCTTC. It yields the protein CASSFGGQGLHGYTF. The V gene is TRBV27, the J gene TRBJ1-2, with 9 bases that match TRBD1. Looked up from germline, CDR1 is MNHEY and CDR2 is SMNVEV (reference sequence). V lost 3 bases and J lost 6; bases outside the gene matches: 8. The CDR3 loop spans 15 amino acids.

This chain links TRBV12-1 with TRBJ2-5; the D segment call TRBD2 is taken from the table without a DNA check. TRBV12-1 is flagged as a pseudogene. The CDR3 spans 14 residues. As DNA, the CDR3 is TGTGCCACCCAACGGCTAGCGGGGCAAGAGACCCAGTACTTC. Its translation: CATQRLAGQETQYF.

With respect to this clone: A read error is possible here, since a much larger clone lies one base away. This sequence joins TRBV5-6 and TRBJ1-1; possible D gene TRBD1, 5 bases. Per the germline V gene, CDR1 is SGHDT and CDR2 is YYEEEE. V was trimmed by 1 base and J by 4 bases, leaving 5 bases between them. The CDR3 contains 12 residues. This chain's CDR3 is CASSLQGTEAFF. In nucleotides, the CDR3 is TGTGCCAGCAGCTTGCAGGGCACTGAAGCTTTCTTT.